This TCR beta chain originates from a study of T-cell reconstitution after alpha-beta-depleted transplantation in children. Preparation of the TCRbeta library was carried out with unique molecular identifiers. In TCRdb, the PCR reads were re-called with MiXCR into one record per CDR3 protein. This sample has about 830,000 distinct CDR3 sequences, with roughly 16% found just once. This clonotype was recorded at least ten times. Its target is unknown. Study-level points and caveats: As was reported, about two months after transplant, alpha-beta T cells came from several hundred expanded graft clones.

The sequence derives from a male patient between 10 and 17 years old who had a stem cell transplant for acute lymphoblastic leukemia, so the T cells may come from the graft donor. Sequencing was performed on PBMCs, mostly from graft donor cells, taken 360 days after TCRalphabeta/CD19-depleted stem cell transplant.

The CDR3: CSVSDGDNEQFF. Here the CDR3 DNA reads TGCAGCGTTTCTGACGGGGACAATGAGCAGTTCTTC. V is TRBV29-1 and J is TRBJ2-1; D possibly corresponds to TRBD2 (5 bases). Trimming left V 5 bases short and J 5 bases short, with 10 bases between. The CDR3 loop spans 12 amino acids. Germline-derived CDR1 and CDR2 are SQVTM and ANQGSEA.